This is a list of T cell receptor beta chains from one sample in a study of blood T cell repertoires in COVID-19. Sequencing was performed with immunoSEQ multiplex PCR; in TCRdb, only in-frame clones are kept and a portion is missing. The repertoire holds 200,000 to 250,000 clones, with around 84% as singletons. The sequenced sample was PBMCs or T cells enriched from blood (not recorded which). The receptors stem from a man aged 30 to 39 with acute COVID-19. CDR3s include the opening cysteine and the closing phenylalanine or tryptophan.

length,V,J,CDR3
17,TRBV6-1,TRBJ1-4,CASSESPGQGFGEKLFF
13,TRBV6-4,TRBJ1-1,CASSPEGATEAFF
14,TRBV11-2,TRBJ2-2,CASSRQEATGELFF
13,TRBV2,TRBJ1-2,CASSAQTNYGYTF
14,TRBV18,TRBJ1-1,CASSPAYAGTEAFF
14,TRBV19,TRBJ2-5,CASKGAGKAETQYF
15,TRBV5-5,TRBJ1-4,CASTQMLNHNEKLFF
15,TRBV5-4,TRBJ1-5,CASSLDRGRNQPQHF
16,TRBV30,TRBJ2-1,CAWSTGQGGSYNEQFF
17,TRBV7-9,TRBJ2-2,CASSLARGLANTGELFF
12,TRBV12-3/TRBV12-4,TRBJ2-7,CASSWRVREQYF
13,TRBV2,TRBJ1-2,CATRAGQGRLDTF
14,TRBV7-9,TRBJ1-6,CASSFGTDNSPLHF
14,TRBV30,TRBJ1-6,CAWSSGRGNSPLHF
13,TRBV7-3,TRBJ2-7,CASSSPGGYEQYF
15,TRBV6-5,TRBJ2-1,CASRTEKFGSDEQFF
14,TRBV19,TRBJ1-2,CASRRQGRESGYTF
13,TRBV10-2,TRBJ2-7,CASSEYYTYEQYF
12,TRBV3-1/TRBV3-2,TRBJ1-2,CASSQAAYGYTF
13,TRBV5-4,TRBJ1-6,CASSSQDGTSLHF
11,TRBV6-5,TRBJ2-7,CASGQAYEQYF
11,TRBV29-1,TRBJ1-1,CSVEYNTEAFF
15,TRBV20-1,TRBJ1-3,CSASSGDSSGNTIYF
15,TRBV27,TRBJ1-4,CASSAGTRSDEKLFF
15,TRBV27,TRBJ2-3,CASSRQGVHTDTQYF
14,TRBV11-2,TRBJ2-1,CASSLDPGDSEQFF
15,TRBV7-3,TRBJ1-2,CASSLTGIGNYGYTF
15,TRBV7-6,TRBJ2-2,CASSPGQGRTGELFF
13,TRBV13,TRBJ1-2,CASSLIGLRGYTF
16,TRBV7-2,TRBJ1-5,CASSLVGSGLGQPQHF
15,TRBV11-2,TRBJ2-3,CASSPGGGRTDTQYF
16,TRBV5-1,TRBJ1-1,CASSLGTGVMGTEAFF
16,TRBV2,TRBJ2-3,CASSPPGQGRSDTQYF
15,TRBV19,TRBJ1-1,CASSILRQGQAEAFF
15,TRBV7-2,TRBJ1-5,CASSYRQGDNQPQHF
14,TRBV12-5,TRBJ2-3,CASGTGLGTDTQYF
15,TRBV10-3,TRBJ2-5,CAIRSTSGGAETQYF
17,TRBV2,TRBJ1-2,CASSPESPGQGLGGYTF
15,TRBV3-1/TRBV3-2,TRBJ2-7,CASSQPNSGGYEQYF
16,TRBV23-1,TRBJ2-2,CASSQFRPGRSGELFF
18,TRBV16,TRBJ1-3,CASSQSRNRPPSGNTIYF